The clone carrying this T cell receptor beta chain came up once. These data belong to a study of CD8+ T cells in alopecia areata. Germline V gene sequence: CDR1 PRHDT, CDR2 FYEKMQ (reference sequence). The ends were cut back, 4 bases at V and 5 bases at J, with 21 bases in the middle. The CDR3 sequence is 17 residues long. Once RNA had been extracted, it was reverse transcribed into cDNA to act as the sequencing template. Assay: immunoSEQ multiplex PCR; the TCRdb copy retains only in-frame clones and omits some. The profile shows 150,000 or so clones, about 90% of them singletons. The rearrangement links TRBV13 to TRBJ1-5, with D possibly matching TRBD1 (5 bases). This receptor was obtained from a human donor with alopecia areata. The specimen comprised CD8+ T cells sorted from blood, sampled at week 0. The CDR3, as DNA: TGTGCCAGCAGCTCACAATCCGGCAGCGCCAGGGATCAGCCCCAGCATTTT. The encoded protein is CASSSQSGSARDQPQHF.